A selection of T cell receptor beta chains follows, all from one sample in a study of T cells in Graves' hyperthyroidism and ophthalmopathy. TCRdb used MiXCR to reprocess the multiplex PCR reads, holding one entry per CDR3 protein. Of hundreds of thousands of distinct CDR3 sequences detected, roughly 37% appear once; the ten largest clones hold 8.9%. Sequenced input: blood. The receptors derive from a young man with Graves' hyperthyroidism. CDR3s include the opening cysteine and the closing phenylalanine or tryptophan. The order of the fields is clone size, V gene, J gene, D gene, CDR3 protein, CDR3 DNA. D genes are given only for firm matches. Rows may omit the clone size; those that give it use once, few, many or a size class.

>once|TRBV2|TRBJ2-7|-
CASLLPGGALGEQYF
TGTGCCAGCCTCCTTCCAGGCGGAGCCTTAGGGGAGCAGTACTTC
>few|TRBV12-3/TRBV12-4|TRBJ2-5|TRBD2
CASSFPGRVETQYF
TGTGCCAGCAGTTTCCCCGGGAGGGTAGAGACCCAGTACTTC
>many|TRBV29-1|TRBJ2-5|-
CSVGGSQETQYF
TGCAGCGTTGGGGGGTCACAAGAGACCCAGTACTTC
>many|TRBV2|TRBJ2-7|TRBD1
CASTGTGGLYEQYF
TGTGCCAGCACCGGGACAGGGGGTCTTTACGAGCAGTACTTC
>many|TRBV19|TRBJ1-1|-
CASSIGGNTEAFF
TGTGCCAGTAGTATAGGAGGAAACACTGAAGCTTTCTTT
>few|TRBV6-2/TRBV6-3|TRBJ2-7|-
CASRPGQLTREQYF
TGTGCCAGCAGACCGGGACAACTCACTAGGGAGCAGTACTTC
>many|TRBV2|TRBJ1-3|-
CASSGDIGNTIYF
TGTGCCAGCAGCGGGGACATCGGAAACACCATATATTTT
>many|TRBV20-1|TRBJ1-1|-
CSASPRTEAFF
TGCAGTGCTAGCCCGAGGACTGAAGCTTTCTTT
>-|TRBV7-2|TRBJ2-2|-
CASSDRTDTGELFF
TGTGCCAGCAGCGACCGGACGGACACCGGGGAGCTGTTTTTT
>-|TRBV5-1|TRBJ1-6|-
CASSQATYSYNSPLHF
TGCGCCAGCAGCCAGGCGACGTACTCCTATAATTCACCCCTCCACTTT
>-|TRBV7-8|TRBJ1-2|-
CAGSPDRNYGYTF
TGTGCCGGCAGCCCTGACAGGAACTATGGCTACACCTTC
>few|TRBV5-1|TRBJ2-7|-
CASSLDEAYEQYF
TGTGCCAGCAGCTTGGATGAGGCCTACGAGCAGTACTTC
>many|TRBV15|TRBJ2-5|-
CATSRIQGYPQYF
TGTGCCACCAGCAGAATACAGGGTTACCCCCAGTACTTC
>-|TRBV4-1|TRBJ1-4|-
CASSQLSRLEKLFF
TGCGCCAGCAGCCAATTGTCCCGTCTAGAAAAACTGTTTTTT